Shown below are 4 T cell receptor beta chains from a single sample sequenced in a study of cytomegalovirus exposure and HLA in healthy donors listed by TCRdb under 2017. Receptor libraries were prepared by the immunoSEQ multiplex PCR assay. A mixture of 60 forward primers for TCR Vbeta segments and 13 reverse primers for TCR Jbeta segments was used in the multiplex PCR. TCRdb's version of the immuneACCESS table is confined to in-frame rearrangements and falls short of the full clone set. An unresolved V gene accounts for under half of the shortfall where checked; the remainder is of unknown origin. This sample comprises 110,000 to 150,000 clones, approximately 84% of them detected only once. Around 10% of the sample rests with the top ten. Sequenced input: PBMCs. The receptors derive from an older woman in good health and CMV-seropositive.

The gene calls are TRBV5-1 and TRBJ2-1, with D unresolved. CDR1 and CDR2 from the germline V gene are SGHRS and YFSETQ. The V end was cut by 4 bases, the J end by 6 bases, with 11 bases between. The CDR3 sequence is 13 residues long. CDR3 sequence (DNA): TGCGCCAGCAGCGCTGACAACCGCAATGAGCAGTTCTTC. It translates to CASSADNRNEQFF. Full variable domain (missing parts from reference TRBV5-1 and TRBJ2-1): KAGVTQTPRYLIKTRGQQVTLSCSPISGHRSVSWYQQTPGQGLQFLFEYFSETQRNKGNFPGRFSGRQFSNSRSEMNVSTLELGDSALYLCASSADNRNEQFFGPGTRLTVL.

V is TRBV9 and J is TRBJ2-6; TRBD1 matches at 12 bases. The CDR3 runs to 18 residues. Germline lookup yields CDR1 SGDLS and CDR2 YYNGEE. V lost 3 bases to trimming and J lost 2 bases; unmatched junction nucleotides: 6. The CDR3 sequence is CASSATGTGGAGANVLTF. The CDR3 DNA is TGTGCCAGCAGCGCTACCGGGACAGGGGGCGCTGGGGCCAACGTCCTGACTTTC.

This chain links TRBV28 with TRBJ1-2, with D perhaps TRBD1 (5 bases). The CDR3 loop spans 18 amino acids. CDR1 and CDR2 (germline): MDHEN, SYDVKM. Trimming left V 7 bases short and J 0 bases short, with 24 bases between. Here the CDR3 reads CASKGWTLSRFSNYGYTF. CDR3 nucleotides: TGTGCCAGCAAAGGTTGGACACTGAGCAGGTTTTCTAACTATGGCTACACCTTC.

This clone was seen more than once but under ten times. The chain employs TRBV5-4 and TRBJ2-1; TRBD2 matches at 10 bases. J was trimmed by 8 bases and V by 6 bases; bases with no gene match: 2. The CDR3 loop spans 12 amino acids. The germline CDR1 and CDR2 sequences are SGHNT and YYREEE (reference sequence). CDR3 DNA: TGTGCCAGCACCCTAGCGGGGGATGAGCAGTTCTTC. Amino acid sequence: CASTLAGDEQFF.